This TCR beta chain was identified during a study of long-term antiretroviral therapy in people with HIV (dated by TCRdb to 2022 to 2024). Looking at the study overall: The earliest samples were collected roughly a decade before the 2015 WHO recommendation for immediate ART, at a time when ART was usually postponed until CD4 counts fell. A retrospective serial study tested whether changes in peripheral blood TRB repertoire composition and diversity were associated with ART initiation and durable HIV suppression. From some 33 adults with confirmed HIV infection, the cohort provided approximately 210 cryopreserved PBMC samples, gathered serially across a mean of approximately six years (range 1-12). Among the 25 to 30 participants with HIV, roughly eleven were female. No cross-contamination during QIAcube processing was shown when test extractions of a monoclonal T-cell line were performed alongside fewer than 40 polyclonal samples.

Results and caveats for the whole study, not just this receptor: Because cell numbers in pre-ART samples were limited, unsorted PBMC were profiled instead of sorted CD4+ and CD8+ T cells. No data were available on ART adherence, viral resistance or therapy changes, limiting inferences about post-ART repertoire changes. At every time point, the repertoire was dominated by expanded TRB clones first identified before ART initiation, although this dominance fluctuated and, in many PLHIV, declined after ART. The samples were dated from the mid-2000s to the late 2010s, and the ART regimens that were used may be less effective than current ART regimens. Narrower CDR3 length ranges were observed in HIV repertoires than in controls, and an antigen-experienced repertoire with only a slight naive shift after ART was suggested by the network structure. ART initiation was associated with a significant increase in TRB diversity, but diversity stayed significantly below transplant donor controls even after long-term ART. Since PBMC availability was limited, sequencing covered only the TCR beta chain, with no alpha chain pairing.

CDR1 and CDR2 are read off the germline V gene (reference sequence) as MNHEY and SMNVEV. From the cysteine up to the phenylalanine, the CDR3 has a length of 13 residues. Just the 39-base CDR3 DNA is kept, in frame starting at base 1. Here V drops 6 bases and J drops 2 bases, and the junction holds 3 bases not matched to any gene. Inclusion was restricted to participants for whom at least one PBMC sample before ART initiation and at least two post-ART samples were available. Treatment was received in the United States of America by all participants with HIV. Cryopreserved samples of roughly 0.95-10 million PBMC were thawed and washed before DNA extraction. At the time of the earliest PBMC sample for each participant with HIV, ages ranged from 23 to 54 years. Per participant, PBMC samples came from 1-4 timepoints prior to ART initiation and 2-8 timepoints following ART initiation, for a median of 7 samples. Serial HIV viral load, CD4+ T-cell count, ART history and demographic data were obtained for every participant. Using a Qiagen kit on a QIAcube, genomic DNA was extracted from unsorted PBMC, with samples processed in batches of 12.

The immunoSEQ hsTCRB v3.0 assay was used at survey level resolution to sequence the TRB variable region. A depth of about 40,000-50,000 T-cell genomes per sample was targeted for TRB sequencing. An Illumina MiSeq with a v3 150-cycle kit was used to sequence the pooled TRB libraries. As for the authors' bioinformatics: Repertoire analysis was performed in R inside a reproducible Nextflow workflow that covered QC, data transformation and analysis. LymphoSeq2, an R package for AIRR-Seq data exploration, was used to implement custom analyses. After excluding a few samples that yielded fewer than 5000 total TRB sequences, roughly 190 HIV repertoires remained for analysis. Among the approximately 190 retained HIV repertoires, 59 were collected before ART initiation and around 130 after ART initiation. Each repertoire was downsampled to 5000 TRB nucleotide sequences, and summary statistics were averaged across 100 downsampling iterations. Only TRB sequences with CDR3 regions of at least seven amino acids were retained for analysis. Diversity was assessed using a clonality score derived from Shannon entropy and using the Gini coefficient. Repertoire networks linked the top 5000 CDR3 amino acid sequences whenever two sequences differed by an edit distance of one. Antigen specificity groups and MHC restriction were predicted for TRB CDR3 amino acid sequences with GLIPH2. Known CMV, EBV, HIV or tissue antigen associations were flagged by matching CDR3 amino acid sequences against VDJdb and McPAS-TCR. Pre-ART, post-ART and control groups were compared with Wilcoxon signed-rank tests and Holm-Bonferroni correction. Sourced from immuneACCESS, this table was stored by TCRdb with only in-frame sequences that have V and J called. A share of the clones is absent; for the studies checked, an unresolved V gene accounts for under half, and the remainder has no known explanation. Clone size and V and J calls were adopted from that table, with D and trimming inferred from the DNA. In this sample the table shows 24,000 or so clones, approximately 83% of which occur a single time. The ten largest clones add up to more than 13% of the sample.

Details on this clone: Its antigen target is currently unknown. No qualities accompany the bases; no much larger clone lies one base away.

This receptor was identified in a man under 40 with HIV. The rearranged chain carries TRBV27 and TRBJ1-1; 7 bases in between match TRBD1. The sequencing here drew on unsorted PBMCs, taken approximately 4.1 years after starting antiretroviral therapy. This receptor has the CDR3 CASRTGDNTEAFF. The DNA reads as follows: TGTGCCAGCAGAACAGGGGATAACACTGAAGCTTTCTTT.